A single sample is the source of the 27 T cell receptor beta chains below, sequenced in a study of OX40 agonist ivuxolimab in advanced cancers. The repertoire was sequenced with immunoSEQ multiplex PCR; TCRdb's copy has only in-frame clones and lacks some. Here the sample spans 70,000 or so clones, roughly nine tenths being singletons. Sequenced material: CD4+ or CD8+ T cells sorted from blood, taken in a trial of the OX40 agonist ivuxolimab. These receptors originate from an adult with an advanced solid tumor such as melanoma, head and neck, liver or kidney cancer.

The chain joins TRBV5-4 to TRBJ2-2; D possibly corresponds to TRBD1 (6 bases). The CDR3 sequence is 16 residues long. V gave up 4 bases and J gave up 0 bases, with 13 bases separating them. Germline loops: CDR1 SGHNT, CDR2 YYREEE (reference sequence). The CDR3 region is CASSLGAPANTGELFF. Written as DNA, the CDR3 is TGTGCCAGCAGCCTGGGGGCACCGGCGAACACCGGGGAGCTGTTTTTT.

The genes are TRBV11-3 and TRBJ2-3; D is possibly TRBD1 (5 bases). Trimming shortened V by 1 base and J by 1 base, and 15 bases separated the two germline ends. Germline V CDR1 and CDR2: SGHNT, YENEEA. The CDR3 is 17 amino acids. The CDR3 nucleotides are TGTGCCAGCAGCTTAGGCCTTGATGGGGCGCGCACAGATACGCAGTATTTT. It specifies CASSLGLDGARTDTQYF.

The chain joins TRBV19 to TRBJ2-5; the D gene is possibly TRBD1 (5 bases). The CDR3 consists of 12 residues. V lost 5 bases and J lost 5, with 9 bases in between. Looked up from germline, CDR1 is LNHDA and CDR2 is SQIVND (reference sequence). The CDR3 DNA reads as TGTGCCAGTAGTTCAGGGTTGGAGACCCAGTACTTC. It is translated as CASSSGLETQYF.

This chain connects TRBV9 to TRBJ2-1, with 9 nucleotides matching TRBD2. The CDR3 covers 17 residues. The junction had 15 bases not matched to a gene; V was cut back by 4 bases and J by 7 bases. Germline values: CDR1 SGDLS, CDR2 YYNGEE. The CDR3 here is CASSPTPLAGSGNEQFF. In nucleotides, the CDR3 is TGTGCCAGCAGCCCGACCCCGCTAGCGGGGTCCGGTAATGAGCAGTTCTTC.

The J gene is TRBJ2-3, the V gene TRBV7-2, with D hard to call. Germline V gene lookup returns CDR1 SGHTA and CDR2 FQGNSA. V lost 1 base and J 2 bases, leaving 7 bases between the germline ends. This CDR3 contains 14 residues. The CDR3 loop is CASSLDGSTDTQYF. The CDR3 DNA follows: TGTGCCAGCAGCTTAGATGGTTCCACAGATACGCAGTATTTT.

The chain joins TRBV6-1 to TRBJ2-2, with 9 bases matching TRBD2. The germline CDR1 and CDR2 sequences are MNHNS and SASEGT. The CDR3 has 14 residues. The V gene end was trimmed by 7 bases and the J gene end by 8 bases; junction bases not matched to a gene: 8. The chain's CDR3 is CASNRLAELGELFF. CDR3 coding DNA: TGTGCCAGCAACAGACTAGCGGAACTAGGGGAGCTGTTTTTT.

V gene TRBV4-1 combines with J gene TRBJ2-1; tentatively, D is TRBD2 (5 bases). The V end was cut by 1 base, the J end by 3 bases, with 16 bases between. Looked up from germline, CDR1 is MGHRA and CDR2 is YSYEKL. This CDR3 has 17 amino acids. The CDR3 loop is CASSQVSGLGVYNEQFF. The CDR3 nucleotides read TGCGCCAGCAGCCAAGTTTCGGGGTTAGGAGTCTACAATGAGCAGTTCTTC.

The CDR3 nucleotides read TGCGCCAGCAGCCCCCTCGAGGGCGGCAATCAGCCCCAGCATTTT. The encoded protein is CASSPLEGGNQPQHF. The chain couples TRBV4-1 to TRBJ1-5; D is uncertain. This CDR3 is 15 amino acids long. Per the germline V gene, CDR1 is MGHRA and CDR2 is YSYEKL. Trimming left V 4 bases short and J 2 bases short, with 12 bases between.

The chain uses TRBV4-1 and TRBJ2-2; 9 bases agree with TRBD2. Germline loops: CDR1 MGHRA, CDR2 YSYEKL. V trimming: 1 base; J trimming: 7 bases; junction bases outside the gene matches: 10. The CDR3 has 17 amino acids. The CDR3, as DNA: TGCGCCAGCAGCCAAGCTACGCGGGAGGGCCGAGGCGGGGAGCTGTTTTTT. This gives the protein CASSQATREGRGGELFF.

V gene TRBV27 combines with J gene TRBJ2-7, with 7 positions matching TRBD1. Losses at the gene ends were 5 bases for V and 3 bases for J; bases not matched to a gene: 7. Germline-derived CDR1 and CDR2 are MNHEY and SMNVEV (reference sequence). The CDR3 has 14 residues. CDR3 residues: CASSPRGQIYEQYF. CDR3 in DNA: TGTGCCAGCAGTCCCCGGGGACAGATCTACGAGCAGTACTTC.

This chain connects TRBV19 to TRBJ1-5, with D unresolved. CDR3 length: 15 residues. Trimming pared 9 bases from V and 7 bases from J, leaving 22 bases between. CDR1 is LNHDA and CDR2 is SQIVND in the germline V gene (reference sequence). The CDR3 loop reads CASARIGEGRQPQHF. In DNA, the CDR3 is TGTGCCAGCGCGCGTATTGGAGAGGGCCGGCAGCCCCAGCATTTT.

The CDR3 DNA reads as TGTGCCTGCGGGGCGAACACTGAAGCTTTCTTT. It yields the protein CACGANTEAFF. The chain employs TRBV30 and TRBJ1-1; D possibly corresponds to TRBD1 (5 bases). From germline, CDR1 is GTSNPN and CDR2 SVGIG (reference sequence). With 6 bases removed from V and 1 base from J, the gap between germline ends came to 6 bases. The CDR3 runs to 11 residues.

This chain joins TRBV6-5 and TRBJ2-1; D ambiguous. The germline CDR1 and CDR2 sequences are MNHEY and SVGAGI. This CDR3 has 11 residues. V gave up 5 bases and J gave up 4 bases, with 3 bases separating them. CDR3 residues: CASSTYNEQFF. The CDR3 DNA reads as TGTGCCAGCAGTACGTACAATGAGCAGTTCTTC.

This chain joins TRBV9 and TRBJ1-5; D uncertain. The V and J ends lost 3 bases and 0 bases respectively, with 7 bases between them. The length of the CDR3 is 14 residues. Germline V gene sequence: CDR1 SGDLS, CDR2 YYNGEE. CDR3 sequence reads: CASSALDSNQPQHF. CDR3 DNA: TGTGCCAGCAGCGCCCTAGATAGCAATCAGCCCCAGCATTTT.

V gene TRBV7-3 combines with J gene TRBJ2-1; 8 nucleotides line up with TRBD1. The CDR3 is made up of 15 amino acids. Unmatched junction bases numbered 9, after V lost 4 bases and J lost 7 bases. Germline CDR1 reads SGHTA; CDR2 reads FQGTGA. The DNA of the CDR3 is TGTGCCAGCAGCTCCCCGGCAGGGGGCCTAAATGAGCAGTTCTTC. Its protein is CASSSPAGGLNEQFF. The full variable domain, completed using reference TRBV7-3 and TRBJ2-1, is GAGVSQTPSNKVTEKGKYVELRCDPISGHTALYWYRQSLGQGPEFLIYFQGTGAADDSGLPNDRFFAVRPEGSVSTLKIQRTERGDSAVYLCASSSPAGGLNEQFFGPGTRLTVL.

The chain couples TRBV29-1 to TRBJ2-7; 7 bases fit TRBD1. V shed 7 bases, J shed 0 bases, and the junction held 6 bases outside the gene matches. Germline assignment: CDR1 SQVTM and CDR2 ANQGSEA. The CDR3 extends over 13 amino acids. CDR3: CSARGQSSYEQYF. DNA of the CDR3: TGCAGCGCTAGGGGACAGTCCTCCTACGAGCAGTACTTC.

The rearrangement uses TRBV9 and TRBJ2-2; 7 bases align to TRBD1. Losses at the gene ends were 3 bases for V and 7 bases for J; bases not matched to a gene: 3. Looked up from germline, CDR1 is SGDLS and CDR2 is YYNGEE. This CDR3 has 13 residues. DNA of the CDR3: TGTGCCAGCAGCGGGCAGGGGGTCGGGGAGCTGTTTTTT. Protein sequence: CASSGQGVGELFF.

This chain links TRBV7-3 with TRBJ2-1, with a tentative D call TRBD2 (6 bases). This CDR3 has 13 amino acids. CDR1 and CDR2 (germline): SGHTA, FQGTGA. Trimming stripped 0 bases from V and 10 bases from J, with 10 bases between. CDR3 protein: CASSLTKRAEQFF. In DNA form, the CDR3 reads TGTGCCAGCAGCTTAACGAAGCGGGCGGAGCAGTTCTTC.

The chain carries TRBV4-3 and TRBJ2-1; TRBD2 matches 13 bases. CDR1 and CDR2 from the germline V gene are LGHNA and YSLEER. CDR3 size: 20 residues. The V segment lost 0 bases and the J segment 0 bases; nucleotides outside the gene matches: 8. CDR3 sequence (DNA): TGCGCCAGCAGCCAAGATTTCGGACTAGCGGGGGCCAACTCCTACAATGAGCAGTTCTTC. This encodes CASSQDFGLAGANSYNEQFF.

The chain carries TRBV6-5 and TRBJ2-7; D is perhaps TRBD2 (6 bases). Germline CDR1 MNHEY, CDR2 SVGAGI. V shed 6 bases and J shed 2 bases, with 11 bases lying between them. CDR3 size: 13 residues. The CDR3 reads CASRRDSAYEQYF. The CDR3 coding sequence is TGTGCCAGCAGGCGGGATTCCGCCTACGAGCAGTACTTC.

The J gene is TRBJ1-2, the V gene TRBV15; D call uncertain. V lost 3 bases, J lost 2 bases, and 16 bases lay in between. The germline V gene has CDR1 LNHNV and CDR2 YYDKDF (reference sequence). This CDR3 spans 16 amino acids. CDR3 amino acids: CATSSGNPQRNYGYTF. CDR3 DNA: TGTGCCACCAGCAGTGGGAACCCCCAGCGGAACTATGGCTACACCTTC.

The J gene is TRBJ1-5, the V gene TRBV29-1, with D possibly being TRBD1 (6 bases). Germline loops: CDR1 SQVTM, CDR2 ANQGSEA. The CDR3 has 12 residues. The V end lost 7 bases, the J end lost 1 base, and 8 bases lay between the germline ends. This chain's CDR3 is CSAQGSNQPQHF. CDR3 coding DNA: TGCAGCGCTCAGGGGAGCAATCAGCCCCAGCATTTT.

The CDR3 DNA sequence: TGTGCCAGCAGCTTTGGGCTCACAGATACGCAGTATTTT. The encoded protein is CASSFGLTDTQYF. The chain carries TRBV7-8 and TRBJ2-3, with unresolved D. Germline V gene lookup returns CDR1 SGHVS and CDR2 FQNEAQ. V was pared by 3 bases and J by 2 bases, with 6 bases between. This CDR3 is 13 amino acids long. The variable domain in full, with the rest retrieved from reference TRBV7-8 and TRBJ2-3, is GAGVSQSPRYKVAKRGQDVALRCDPISGHVSLFWYQQALGQGPEFLTYFQNEAQLDKSGLPSDRFFAERPEGSVSTLKIQRTQQEDSAVYLCASSFGLTDTQYFGPGTRLTVL.

DNA of the CDR3: TGTGCCAGCAGTTACTCGCCGGGGGGCGCAGGCATTCAGTACTTC. This gives the protein CASSYSPGGAGIQYF. This chain uses TRBV6-6 with TRBJ2-4; the D gene is possibly TRBD2 (7 bases). This CDR3 contains 15 residues. Germline CDR1 MNHNY, CDR2 SVGAGI (reference sequence). V lost 0 bases and J lost 9, with 15 bases in between.

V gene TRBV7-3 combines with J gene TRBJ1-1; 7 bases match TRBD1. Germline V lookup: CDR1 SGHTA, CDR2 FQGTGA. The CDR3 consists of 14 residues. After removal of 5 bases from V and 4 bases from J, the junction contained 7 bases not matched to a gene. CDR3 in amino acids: CASSRGGAITEAFF. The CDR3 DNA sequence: TGTGCCAGCAGCAGAGGGGGCGCGATCACTGAAGCTTTCTTT.

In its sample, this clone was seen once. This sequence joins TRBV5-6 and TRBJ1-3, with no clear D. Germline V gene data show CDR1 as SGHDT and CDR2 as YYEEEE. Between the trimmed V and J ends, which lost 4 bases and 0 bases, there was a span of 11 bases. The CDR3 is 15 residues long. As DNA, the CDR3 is TGTGCCAGCAGCCCGGGCCTCTACTCTGGAAACACCATATATTTT. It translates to CASSPGLYSGNTIYF.

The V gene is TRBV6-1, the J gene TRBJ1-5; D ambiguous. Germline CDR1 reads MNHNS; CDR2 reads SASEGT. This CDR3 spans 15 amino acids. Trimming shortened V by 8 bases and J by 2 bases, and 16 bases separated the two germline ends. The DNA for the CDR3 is TGTGCCAGCTCGTACCCCGGGCTGGGCAATCAGCCCCAGCATTTT. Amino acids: CASSYPGLGNQPQHF.